The 2 T cell receptor beta chains below all came from one sample that was sequenced in a study of vaccination and CD4 T cells after COVID-19. Regarding treatment: roughly ten-day PBMC culture with coronavirus spike peptide pools or control peptides (ViraFEST assay). Gathered ahead of the COVID-19 pandemic (2011-2018) were the CD4+ T cells of the unexposed donor. No cognate antigen is known for these TCRs. An Oncomine TCR Beta short-read assay was used to sequence the DNA from cultured CD4+ T cells. Investigators isolated genomic DNA from cultured CD4+ T cells. TCRdb re-derived calls from the PCR reads in MiXCR, one entry per CDR3 protein. The sample records about 11,000 distinct CDR3 sequences, about 30% being singletons. Sequencing was carried out using CD4+ T cells from blood, cultured in vitro. The source is a human donor in good health.

V and J are TRBV7-2 and TRBJ2-1; TRBD2 matches at 11 bases. The trim removed 3 bases at V and 10 bases at J, leaving 14 bases unmatched. CDR3 size: 17 residues. Germline loops: CDR1 SGHTA, CDR2 FQGNSA. The CDR3 DNA is TGTGCCAGCAGCTTTACTAGCGGGAGTTTCCGACCCGGCGAGCAGTTCTTC. This gives the protein CASSFTSGSFRPGEQFF.

This clonotype was counted a few times. The rearrangement links TRBV2 to TRBJ2-5; D gene ambiguous. Germline V gene data show CDR1 as SNHLY and CDR2 as FYNNEI. The CDR3 is 11 residues long. The V gene lost 3 bases and the J gene lost 5 bases, with 4 bases spanning the gap. CDR3 protein: CASSEQETQYF. Written as DNA, the CDR3 is TGTGCCAGCAGTGAGCAGGAGACCCAGTACTTC. The variable domain in full, with the rest retrieved from reference TRBV2 and TRBJ2-5, is EPEVTQTPSHQVTQMGQEVILRCVPISNHLYFYWYRQILGQKVEFLVSFYNNEISEKSEIFDDQFSVERPDGSNFTLKIRSTKLEDSAMYFCASSEQETQYFGPGTRLLVL.